This T cell receptor (beta chain) came from a study of T cells in Graves' hyperthyroidism and ophthalmopathy. Uncontrolled infection, other autoimmune disease, pregnancy or lactation excluded patients. Diagnosis rested on symptoms, serum thyroxine and TRAb, thyroid ultrasound, and orbital computed tomography. RNA transcripts gave rise to amplified TCR beta CDR3 regions. Using the HTBI primer set, a first-round RT-PCR was run on the TCR CDR3. TCRdb reanalysed the multiplex PCR reads using MiXCR and keeps one entry per CDR3 protein. In the table there are about 510,000 distinct CDR3 sequences, over 45% of which are singletons. V was shortened by 8 bases and J by 4 bases, with 29 bases between the two germline ends. Germline V CDR1 and CDR2: SEHNR, FQNEAQ (reference sequence). The CDR3 is 18 amino acids.

The chain links TRBV7-9 to TRBJ1-2; D may be TRBD1 (6 bases). The origin of this receptor is an adult woman with Graves' disease, either hyperthyroidism or ophthalmopathy (not recorded which). The sequencing input was peripheral blood or thyroid tissue (not recorded which). The CDR3 nucleotides read TGTGCCAGCGCTTCCCCGCTCGGACAGAAGAGGAATAGCTATGGCTACACCTTC. Its protein product is CASASPLGQKRNSYGYTF. Variable domain in full (rest from reference TRBV7-9 and TRBJ1-2): DTGVSQNPRHKITKRGQNVTFRCDPISEHNRLYWYRQTLGQGPEFLTYFQNEAQLEKSRLLSDRFSAERPKGSFSTLEIQRTEQGDSAMYLCASASPLGQKRNSYGYTFGSGTRLTVV.